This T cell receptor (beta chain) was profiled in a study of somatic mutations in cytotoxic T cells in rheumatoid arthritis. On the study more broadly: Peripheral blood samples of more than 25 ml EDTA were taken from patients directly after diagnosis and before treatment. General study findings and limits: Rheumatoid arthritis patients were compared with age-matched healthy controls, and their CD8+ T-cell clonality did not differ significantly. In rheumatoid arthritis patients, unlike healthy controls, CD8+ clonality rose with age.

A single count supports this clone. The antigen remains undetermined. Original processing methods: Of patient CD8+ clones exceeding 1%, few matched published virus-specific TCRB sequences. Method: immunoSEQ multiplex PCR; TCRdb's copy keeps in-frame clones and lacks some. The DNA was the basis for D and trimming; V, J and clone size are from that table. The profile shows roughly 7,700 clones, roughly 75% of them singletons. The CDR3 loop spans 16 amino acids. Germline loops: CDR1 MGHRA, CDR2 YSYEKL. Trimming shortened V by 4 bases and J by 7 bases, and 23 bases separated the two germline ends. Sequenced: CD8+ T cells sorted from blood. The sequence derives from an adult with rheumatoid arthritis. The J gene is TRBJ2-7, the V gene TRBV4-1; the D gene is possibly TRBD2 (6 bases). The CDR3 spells CASSPTRGGAFGEQYF. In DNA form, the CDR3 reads TGCGCCAGCAGCCCCACTAGAGGCGGGGCCTTCGGGGAGCAGTACTTC.